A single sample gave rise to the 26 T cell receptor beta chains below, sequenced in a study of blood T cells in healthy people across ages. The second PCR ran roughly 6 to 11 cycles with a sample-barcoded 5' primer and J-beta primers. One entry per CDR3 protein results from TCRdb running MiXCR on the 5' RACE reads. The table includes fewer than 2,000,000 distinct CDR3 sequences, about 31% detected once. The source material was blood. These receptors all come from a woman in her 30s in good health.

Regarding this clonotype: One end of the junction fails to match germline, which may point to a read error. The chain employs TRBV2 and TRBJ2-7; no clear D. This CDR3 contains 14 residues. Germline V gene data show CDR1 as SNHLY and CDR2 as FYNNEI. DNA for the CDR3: TGTGCCAGCAGTGAATTTTTAGGGTCCTACGAGAAGTACTTC. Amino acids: CASSEFLGSYEKYF.

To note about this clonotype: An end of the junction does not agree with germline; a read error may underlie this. This CDR3 is CASNLRAQETQYF. The DNA for the CDR3 is TGTGCCAGCAACTTGCGAGCTCAGGAGACCCAGTACTTC. This chain connects TRBV5-5 to TRBJ2-5, with D uncertain. Germline V gene lookup returns CDR1 SGHKS and CDR2 YYEKEE (reference sequence). The CDR3 has 13 residues. The full variable domain, its missing parts supplied by reference TRBV5-5 and TRBJ2-5, is DAGVTQSPTHLIKTRGQQVTLRCSPISGHKSVSWYQQVLGQGPQFIFQYYEKEERGRGNFPDRFSARQFPNYSSELNVNALLLGDSALYLCASNLRAQETQYFGPGTRLLVL.

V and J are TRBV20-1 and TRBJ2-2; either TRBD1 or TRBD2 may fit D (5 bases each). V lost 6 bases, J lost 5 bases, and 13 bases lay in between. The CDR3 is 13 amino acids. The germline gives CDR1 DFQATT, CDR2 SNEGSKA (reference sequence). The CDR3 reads CSALRGVTGELFF. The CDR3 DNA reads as TGCAGTGCCCTAAGAGGGGTTACCGGGGAGCTGTTTTTT.

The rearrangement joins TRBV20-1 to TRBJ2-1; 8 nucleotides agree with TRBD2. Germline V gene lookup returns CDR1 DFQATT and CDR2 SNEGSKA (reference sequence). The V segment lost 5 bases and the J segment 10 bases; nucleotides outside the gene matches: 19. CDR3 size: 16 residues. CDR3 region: CSARGRGGPAYIEQFF. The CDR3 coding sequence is TGCAGTGCTCGCGGGCGCGGGGGGCCAGCCTACATAGAGCAGTTCTTC.

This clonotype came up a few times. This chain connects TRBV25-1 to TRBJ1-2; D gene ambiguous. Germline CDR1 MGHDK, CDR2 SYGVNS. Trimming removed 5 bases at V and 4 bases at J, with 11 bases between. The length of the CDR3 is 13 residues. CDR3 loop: CASSPGLGYGYTF. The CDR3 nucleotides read TGTGCCAGCAGTCCGGGATTGGGCTATGGCTACACCTTC.

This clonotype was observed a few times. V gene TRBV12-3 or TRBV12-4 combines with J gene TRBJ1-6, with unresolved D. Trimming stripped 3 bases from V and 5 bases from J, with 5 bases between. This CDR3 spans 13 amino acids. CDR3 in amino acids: CASSFPDNSPLHF. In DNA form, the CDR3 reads TGTGCCAGCAGTTTCCCGGATAATTCACCCCTCCACTTT.

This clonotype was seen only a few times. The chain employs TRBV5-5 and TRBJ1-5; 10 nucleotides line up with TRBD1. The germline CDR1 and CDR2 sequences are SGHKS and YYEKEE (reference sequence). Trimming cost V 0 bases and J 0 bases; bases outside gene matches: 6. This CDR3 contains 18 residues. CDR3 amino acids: CASSLGSGQGYSNQPQHF. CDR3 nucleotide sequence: TGTGCCAGCAGCTTGGGGTCGGGACAGGGGTATAGCAATCAGCCCCAGCATTTT.

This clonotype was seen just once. The CDR3 region is CASRETGGTEQFF. For the CDR3, the DNA is TGTGCCAGCAGGGAAACGGGGGGGACTGAGCAGTTCTTC. The chain recombines TRBV6-1 with TRBJ2-1; 8 nucleotides agree with TRBD2. V lost 6 bases and J lost 9; bases outside the gene matches: 7. The germline V gene encodes CDR1 MNHNS and CDR2 SASEGT. The CDR3 runs to 13 residues.

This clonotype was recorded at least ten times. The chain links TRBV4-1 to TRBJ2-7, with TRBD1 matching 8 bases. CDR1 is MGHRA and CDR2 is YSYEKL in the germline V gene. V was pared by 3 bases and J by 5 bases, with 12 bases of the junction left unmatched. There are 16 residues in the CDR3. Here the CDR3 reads CASSHERALTGDEQYF. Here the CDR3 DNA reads TGCGCCAGCAGCCACGAAAGGGCGTTGACAGGGGACGAGCAGTACTTC.

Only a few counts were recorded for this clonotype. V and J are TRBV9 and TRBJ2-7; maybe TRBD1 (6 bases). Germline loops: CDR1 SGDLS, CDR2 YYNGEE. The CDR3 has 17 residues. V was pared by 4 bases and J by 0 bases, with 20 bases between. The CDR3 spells CASSSPGTSGNSYEQYF. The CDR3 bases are TGTGCCAGCAGCTCTCCAGGGACAAGCGGAAACTCCTACGAGCAGTACTTC. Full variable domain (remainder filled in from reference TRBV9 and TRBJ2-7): DSGVTQTPKHLITATGQRVTLRCSPRSGDLSVYWYQQSLDQGLQFLIQYYNGEERAKGNILERFSAQQFPDLHSELNLSSLELGDSALYFCASSSPGTSGNSYEQYFGPGTRLTVT.

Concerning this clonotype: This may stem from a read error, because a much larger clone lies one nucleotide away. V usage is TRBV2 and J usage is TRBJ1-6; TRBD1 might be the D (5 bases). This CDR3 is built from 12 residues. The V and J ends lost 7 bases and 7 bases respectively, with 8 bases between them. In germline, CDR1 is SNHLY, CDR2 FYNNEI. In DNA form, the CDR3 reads TGTGCCAGCAACCGACAGAATTCACCCCTCCACTTT. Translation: CASNRQNSPLHF.

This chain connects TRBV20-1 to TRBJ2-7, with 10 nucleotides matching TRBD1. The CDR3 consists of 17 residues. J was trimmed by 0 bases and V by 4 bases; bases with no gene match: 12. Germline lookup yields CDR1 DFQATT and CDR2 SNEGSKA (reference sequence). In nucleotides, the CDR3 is TGCAGTGCTAAACTAGAAAGACAGGGGGCCAGCTCCTACGAGCAGTACTTC. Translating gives CSAKLERQGASSYEQYF.

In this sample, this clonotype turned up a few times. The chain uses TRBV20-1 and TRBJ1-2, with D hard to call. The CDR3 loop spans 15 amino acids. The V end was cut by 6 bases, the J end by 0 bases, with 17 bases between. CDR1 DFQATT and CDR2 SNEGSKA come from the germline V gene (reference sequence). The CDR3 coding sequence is TGCAGTGCCACGCCCACGGCTCCAACTAACTATGGCTACACCTTC. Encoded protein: CSATPTAPTNYGYTF.

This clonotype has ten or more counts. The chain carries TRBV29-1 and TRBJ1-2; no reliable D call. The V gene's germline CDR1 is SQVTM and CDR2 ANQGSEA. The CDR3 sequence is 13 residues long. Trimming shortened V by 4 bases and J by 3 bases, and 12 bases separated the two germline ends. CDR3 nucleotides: TGCAGCGTTGTTAAGGGTGTGGACTATGGCTACACCTTC. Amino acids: CSVVKGVDYGYTF.

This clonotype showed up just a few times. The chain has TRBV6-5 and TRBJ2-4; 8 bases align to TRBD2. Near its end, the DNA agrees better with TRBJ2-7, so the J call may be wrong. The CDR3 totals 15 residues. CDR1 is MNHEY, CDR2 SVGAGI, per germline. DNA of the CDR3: TGTGCCAGCAGATCTAGCGGGTCTGGCAGCTACGAGCAGTACTTC. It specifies CASRSSGSGSYEQYF.

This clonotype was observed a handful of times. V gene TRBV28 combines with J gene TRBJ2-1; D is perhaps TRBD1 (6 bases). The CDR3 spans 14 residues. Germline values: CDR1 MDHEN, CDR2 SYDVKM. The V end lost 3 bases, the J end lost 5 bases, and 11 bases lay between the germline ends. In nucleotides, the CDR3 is TGTGCCAGCAGTTTGGGGGCACCCAACAATGAGCAGTTCTTC. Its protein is CASSLGAPNNEQFF.

CDR3 nucleotides: TGCAGTGCCCTACCCCGGGGACAGCATCAGAAATCCTACACCTTC. It specifies CSALPRGQHQKSYTF. The V call is TRBV20-1, the J call TRBJ1-2; TRBD1 agrees at 7 bases. CDR1 is DFQATT and CDR2 is SNEGSKA in the germline V gene (reference sequence). V dropped 6 bases and J dropped 10; count of bases not matched to a gene: 20. This CDR3 is 15 amino acids long.

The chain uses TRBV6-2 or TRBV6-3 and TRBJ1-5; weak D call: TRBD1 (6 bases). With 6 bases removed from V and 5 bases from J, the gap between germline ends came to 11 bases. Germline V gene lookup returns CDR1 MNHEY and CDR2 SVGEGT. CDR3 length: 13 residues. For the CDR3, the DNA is TGTGCCAGCAGGAACAGGGTACATCAGCCCCAGCATTTT. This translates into CASRNRVHQPQHF.

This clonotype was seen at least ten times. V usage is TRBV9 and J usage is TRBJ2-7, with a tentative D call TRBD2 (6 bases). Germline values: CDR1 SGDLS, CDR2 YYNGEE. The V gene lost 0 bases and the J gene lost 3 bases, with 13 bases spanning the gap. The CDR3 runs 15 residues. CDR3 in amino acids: CASSVGPGRDYEQYF. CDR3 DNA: TGTGCCAGCAGCGTAGGTCCGGGGCGGGACTACGAGCAGTACTTC. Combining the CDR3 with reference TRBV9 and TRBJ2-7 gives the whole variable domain DSGVTQTPKHLITATGQRVTLRCSPRSGDLSVYWYQQSLDQGLQFLIQYYNGEERAKGNILERFSAQQFPDLHSELNLSSLELGDSALYFCASSVGPGRDYEQYFGPGTRLTVT.

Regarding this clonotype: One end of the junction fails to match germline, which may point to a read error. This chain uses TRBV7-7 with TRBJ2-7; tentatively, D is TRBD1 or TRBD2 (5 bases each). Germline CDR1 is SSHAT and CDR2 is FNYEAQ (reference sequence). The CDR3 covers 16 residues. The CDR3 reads CAGSLVVGESSYEQYF. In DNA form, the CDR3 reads TGTGCCGGCAGCTTAGTTGTGGGGGAGAGCTCCTACGAGCAGTACTTC.

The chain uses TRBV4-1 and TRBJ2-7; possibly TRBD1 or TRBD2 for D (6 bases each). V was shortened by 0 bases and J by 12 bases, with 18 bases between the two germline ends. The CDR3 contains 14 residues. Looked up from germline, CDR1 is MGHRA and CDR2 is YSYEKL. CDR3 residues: CASSQDARGETLYF. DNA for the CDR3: TGCGCCAGCAGCCAAGATGCGAGGGGGGAGACCCTGTACTTC.

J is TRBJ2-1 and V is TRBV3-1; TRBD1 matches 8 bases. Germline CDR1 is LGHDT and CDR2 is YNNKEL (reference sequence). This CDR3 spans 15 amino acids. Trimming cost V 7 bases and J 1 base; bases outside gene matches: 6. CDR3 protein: CASTQGAGSYNEQFF. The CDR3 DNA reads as TGTGCCAGCACCCAGGGGGCGGGTTCCTACAATGAGCAGTTCTTC.

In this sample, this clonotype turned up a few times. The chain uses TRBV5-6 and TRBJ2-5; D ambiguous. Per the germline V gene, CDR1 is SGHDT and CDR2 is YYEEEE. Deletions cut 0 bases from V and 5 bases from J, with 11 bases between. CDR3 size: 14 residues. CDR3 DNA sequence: TGTGCCAGCAGCTTGGGGGCCAGAATGGAGACCCAGTACTTC. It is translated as CASSLGARMETQYF.

Here the CDR3 DNA reads TGCAGTGCCCCGTCTTGGTTCTCAGCGGGAACCTACAATGAGCAGTTCTTC. Its protein product is CSAPSWFSAGTYNEQFF. The J gene is TRBJ2-1, the V gene TRBV20-1; 7 nucleotides line up with TRBD2. The CDR3 contains 17 residues. V lost 6 bases to trimming and J lost 2 bases; unmatched junction nucleotides: 16. Germline-derived CDR1 and CDR2 are DFQATT and SNEGSKA (reference sequence).

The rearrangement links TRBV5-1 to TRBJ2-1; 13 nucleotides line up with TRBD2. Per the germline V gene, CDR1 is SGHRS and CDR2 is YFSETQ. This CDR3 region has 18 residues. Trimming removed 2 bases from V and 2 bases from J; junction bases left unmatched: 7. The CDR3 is CASSLGLAGEVPYNEQFF. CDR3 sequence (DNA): TGCGCCAGCAGCTTAGGACTAGCGGGAGAGGTCCCCTACAATGAGCAGTTCTTC.

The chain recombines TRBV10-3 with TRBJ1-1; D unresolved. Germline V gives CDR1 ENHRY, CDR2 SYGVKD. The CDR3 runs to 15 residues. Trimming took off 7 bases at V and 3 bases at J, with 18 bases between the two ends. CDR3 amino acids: CAIKSIGESHTEAFF. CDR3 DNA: TGTGCCATCAAGTCGATTGGGGAATCGCACACTGAAGCTTTCTTT.